This section outlines one T cell receptor (beta chain) sequence together with its context. The antigen this receptor binds is unknown. From the germline V gene, CDR1 is SGHRS and CDR2 is YFSETQ. V lost 4 bases and J lost 4 bases; the stretch between them is 8 bases long. The CDR3, cysteine through phenylalanine, is 12 amino acids long. Only the CDR3 DNA is retained, 36 bases long and in frame from the first base. The cohort consisted of 600 or so healthy bone marrow donors. All cohort members were sampled while nominally healthy, although unrecorded immune exposures were likely present. The donor was CMV seronegative and belonged to the group of approximately 320 seronegative cohort members. A peripheral blood sample was provided by each donor, and peripheral blood mononuclear cells were used for TCR beta sequencing. The Qiagen DNeasy Blood Extraction Kit was used to extract genomic DNA from the blood cell samples.

The data derive from a study of cytomegalovirus exposure and HLA in healthy donors (dated by TCRdb to about 2017). Regarding the complete study: An earlier analysis of approximately 600 of the donors reported roughly 300 Gb of sequence data and 117 million unique TCR beta sequences from some 180 million T cells. Approximately 330 gigabases of sequencing data and 91 million or so unique TCR sequences made up an early release that covered about 640 HLA-typed donors. The genetic ancestry cluster associated with self-reported Caucasian donors included 65% to 90% of the roughly 400 genotyped donors. The study aimed to test whether signatures of past pathogen exposure could be identified by cataloging public T cell receptors. The study used immunosequencing to profile the T cell repertoires of approximately 650 subjects and linked those repertoires to cytomegalovirus serostatus. Besides the first cohort of some 670 subjects, a separate validation cohort made up of 120 different subjects was used. High-throughput TCR immunosequencing, statistical association of individual TCRs with disease status, and machine learning were combined to predict cytomegalovirus infection status. A later analysis re-analyzed previously published TCR beta repertoires from hundreds of donors and added high-resolution HLA genotyping to study TCR occurrence patterns. In the later analysis, no new phenotypic data were used to find candidate immune exposures; instead, reliance was placed on TCR beta sequences and their occurrence across donors. To decide whether each TCR beta V gene segment behaved as functional or pseudogenic, an earlier analysis of approximately 620 of the donors relied on high-throughput TCR beta sequencing. Alongside the repertoire data, information on donor age, sex, ethnicity and CMV serostatus was compiled. Genome-wide SNP genotypes for about 60% of the 666 donors were used in a later genetic analysis, which treated that subset as a discovery cohort. Every repertoire in the discovery cohort had been generated on one and the same sequencing platform. HLA typing included class I and class II loci at four-digit resolution. Typing coverage differed by locus: A, B, C, DRB1 and DQB1 were typed in roughly 629-640 donors, DQA1 in approximately 520, DPA1 in some 610, and DPB1 in 450 to 480. About five DR-DQ haplotypes were handled as single units for association and clustering, since linkage in the cohort was strong. On average, roughly 240,000 unique TCR beta nucleotide sequences were sequenced per donor among about 400 genotyped donors of the cohort, with 15% to 20% of those sequences being non-productive.

General findings and caveats noted by the study authors: Immune exposure information for the cohort was limited to CMV serostatus. In vitro tests confirmed that a few of the cytomegalovirus-associated TCR beta chains recognize cytomegalovirus antigens. This cohort had only TCR beta chains sequenced, and the lack of alpha or paired-chain data limited which features could be detected. When HLA alleles, especially DR and DQ, strongly co-occurred, TCR associations were difficult to assign to individual alleles. In a later analysis, most CMV-associated TCR beta chains were found to appear HLA-restricted, with HLA associations seemingly driven largely by CMV exposure. In a later analysis, HLA-associated TCR beta chains were found to be more clonally expanded and to have lower generation probabilities than equally common non-associated chains. It was suggested by the authors that the approach could potentially be generalized to other disease states and immunological phenotypes. The classifier was reported to diagnose cytomegalovirus status with high specificity and sensitivity in both the original and validation cohorts. Linkage disequilibrium might explain the correlated functional status among segregating V segments, but an unknown experimental factor could not be ruled out. In a later analysis, the rate of TCR association differed among HLA loci, with DRB1 alleles having the most associated TCRs and HLA-C alleles having the fewest. Specific HLA alleles were associated with some 15,000 TCR beta sequences at a false discovery rate of 0.05 in a later analysis. Because some donors lacked HLA typing at each locus, the association tests relied only on the typed subset. According to a later genetic analysis, donors in an Asian-associated ancestry cluster had fewer N-insertions in productive TCRs than the approximately 700-donor mean. A further reported finding was that TCR beta sequences accurately predicted the HLA-A and HLA-B alleles for most subjects in the first cohort. The study gave a list of some 150 TCR beta chains associated with cytomegalovirus. In an earlier analysis of a few hundred of the donors, most TCR beta V segments were observed in productive rearrangements about 87% or about 30% of the time, broadly matching IMGT annotations. The sequencing pipeline was judged likely to have produced a cluster of highly shared sequence variants as a technical artifact. A later analysis reported that several top co-occurrence clusters appeared linked to parvovirus B19, influenza, CMV and Epstein-Barr virus. A later genetic analysis associated a missense DCLRE1C variant with V-gene and J-gene trimming of TCR beta chains, and an independent cohort replicated the association. Some IMGT-functional V segments, including TRBV6-2 and TRBV6-3, could not be distinguished by the 87-base-pair reads and were therefore excluded. The presence/absence analyses assumed that sequencing depth was roughly uniform across donors, and that assumption may not be true. Some 16 rarely observed V segments, including chromosome 9 orphons, were excluded from the earlier analysis of a few hundred of the donors because counts were too low. Most TCR sequences were observed very rarely across donors, whereas some public TCRs were present in many individuals.

Library creation used the immunoSEQ multiplex PCR assay. For the multiplex PCR, a mixture combining 60 forward primers for TCR Vbeta segments and 13 reverse primers for TCR Jbeta segments was used. The CDR3 region of rearranged TCR beta genes was amplified from genomic DNA with a multiplex PCR assay. Amplified TCR beta libraries were sequenced as 87-base-pair reads on the Illumina HiSeq System. As for the authors' bioinformatics: A later analysis counted some 74 million unique TCR beta chains across the 700 or so repertoires, and about 10 million of these chains were shared by at least two donors. To remove PCR and sequencing errors, raw reads were error-corrected and collapsed into unique sequences using a nearest-neighbor algorithm that merged closely related sequences. To assign V, D and J gene segments, CDR3 sequences were aligned to IMGT reference sequences. For a sequence to be retained, at least a six-nucleotide match to both a V gene segment and a J gene segment was required. Rearrangements were classified as productive when the CDR3 lacked stop codons and remained in frame with V and J, and all other rearrangements were classified as non-productive. CDR3 was defined by IMGT convention, running from the second conserved V-encoded cysteine to the conserved J-encoded phenylalanine. The earlier analysis of 500 to 650 of the donors excluded any sequence lacking an unambiguous match to a single V gene segment. An earlier analysis of 587 of the donors classified V segments as functional when productive rearrangements were above 56.7% and as segregating when the standard deviation between donors was above 5%. A statistical classification framework was built for diagnosing cytomegalovirus status from the catalog of TCR beta chain sequences. In a later analysis, V and J genes were assigned by comparing TCR nucleotide sequences against IMGT/GENE-DB human TR gene sequences. A later analysis assigned CDR3 sequences and most-parsimonious VDJ recombination scenarios with the TCRdist pipeline. In a later analysis, every TCR beta chain was defined by the combination of its CDR3 amino acid sequence and its V-gene family, and reads without a unique V-gene family were dropped. As a way to deal with suspected cross-contamination and a sequencing artifact, a later analysis dropped hundreds of nucleotide sequences that were highly shared and had low generation probability. In a later analysis, a clonal expansion index was calculated for each public chain from normalized within-repertoire ranks of inferred template counts. Generation probabilities in a later analysis came from a VDJ recombination model fitted to out-of-frame rearrangements, and those results were checked against IGoR. In a later analysis, TCR-TCR, TCR-HLA and TCR-CMV co-occurrence was scored with hypergeometric tests, and a repertoire-size bias correction was applied to TCR pairs. A later analysis estimated false discovery rates by permuting HLA or CMV assignments 20 times. A later analysis grouped co-occurring TCRs with DBSCAN, adding TCRdist sequence similarity when clustering within HLA-allele-positive subsets. Repertoires with fewer than 30,000 or more than 120,000 public chains were left out of co-occurrence clustering, as were about five repertoires with anomalous nucleotide sharing. Sourced from immuneACCESS, this table was stored by TCRdb with only in-frame sequences that have V and J called. A share of the clones is absent; for the studies checked, an unresolved V gene accounts for under half, and the remainder has no known explanation. V and J calls and clone size are copied from that table; D and trimming were computed from the DNA. The sample's clone listing holds under 150,000 clones. 2% of the sample lies in the top ten.

This clonotype originated in a woman in her sixties or seventies in good health and CMV-seronegative. The chain joins TRBV5-1 to TRBJ2-5; TRBD1 is a weak D gene call, 5 bases matching. The specimen was PBMCs. The CDR3 reads CASSRTTETQYF. The nucleotide sequence reads as follows: TGCGCCAGCAGCCGGACAACAGAGACCCAGTACTTC.